The entry below describes one T cell receptor beta chain. Germline V gives CDR1 MDHEN, CDR2 SYDVKM. This CDR3 is built from 17 residues. V lost 6 bases and J 1 base, leaving 21 bases between the germline ends. This sample is drawn from a study of CD8 T cells in Susac syndrome. An amount of RNA that ranged from 0.5 to 1 ug was reverse transcribed with random hexamers. TCRdb reprocessed the immunoSEQ multiplex PCR reads via MiXCR and lists one record per CDR3 protein. The data hold 55,000 to 75,000 distinct CDR3 sequences, with 93% observed a single time. Input material: CD4+ T cells from PBMCs. The V and J genes are TRBV28 and TRBJ1-2, with D tentatively TRBD1 (6 bases). The TCR was taken from a human donor with Susac syndrome. The CDR3 reads CASSPFQPDSLNYGYTF. CDR3 in DNA: TGTGCCAGCAGCCCATTCCAACCGGACAGTCTTAACTATGGCTACACCTTC.